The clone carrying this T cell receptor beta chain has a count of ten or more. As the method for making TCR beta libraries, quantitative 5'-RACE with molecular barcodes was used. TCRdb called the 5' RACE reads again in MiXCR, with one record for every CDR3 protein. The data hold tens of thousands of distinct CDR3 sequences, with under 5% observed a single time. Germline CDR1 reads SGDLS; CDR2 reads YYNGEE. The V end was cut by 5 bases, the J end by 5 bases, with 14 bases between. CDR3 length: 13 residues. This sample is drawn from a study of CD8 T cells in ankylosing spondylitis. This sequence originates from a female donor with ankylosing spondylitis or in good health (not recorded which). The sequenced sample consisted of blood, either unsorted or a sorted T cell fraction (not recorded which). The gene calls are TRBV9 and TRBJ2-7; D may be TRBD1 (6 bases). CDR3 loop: CASSLGGADEQYF. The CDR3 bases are TGTGCCAGCAGTTTAGGGGGTGCGGACGAGCAGTACTTC.